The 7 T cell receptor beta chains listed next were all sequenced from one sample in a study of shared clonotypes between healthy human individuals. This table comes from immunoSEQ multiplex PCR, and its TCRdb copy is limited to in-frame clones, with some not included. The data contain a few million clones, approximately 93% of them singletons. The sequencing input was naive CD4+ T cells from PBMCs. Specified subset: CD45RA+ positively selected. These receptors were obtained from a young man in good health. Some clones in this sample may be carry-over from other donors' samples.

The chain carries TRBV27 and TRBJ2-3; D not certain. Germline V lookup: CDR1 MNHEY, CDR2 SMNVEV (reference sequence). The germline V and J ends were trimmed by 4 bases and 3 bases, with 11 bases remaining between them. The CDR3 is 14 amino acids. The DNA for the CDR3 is TGTGCCAGCAGTTACCCATACCCGACAGATACGCAGTATTTT. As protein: CASSYPYPTDTQYF.

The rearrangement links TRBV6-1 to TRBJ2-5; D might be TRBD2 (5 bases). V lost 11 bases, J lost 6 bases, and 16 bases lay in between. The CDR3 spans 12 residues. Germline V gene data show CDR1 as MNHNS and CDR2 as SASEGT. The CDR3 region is CAALGKGKTQYF. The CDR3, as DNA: TGTGCCGCACTAGGGAAGGGCAAGACCCAGTACTTC.

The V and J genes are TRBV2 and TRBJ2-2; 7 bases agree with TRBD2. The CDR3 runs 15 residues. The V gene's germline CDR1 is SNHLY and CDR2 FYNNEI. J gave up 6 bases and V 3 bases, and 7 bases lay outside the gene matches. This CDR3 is CASSDTRAGAGELFF. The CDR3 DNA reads TGTGCCAGCAGTGATACCCGGGCGGGGGCCGGGGAGCTGTTTTTT.

The DNA of the CDR3 is TGTGCCAGCAGTGCCATGCTGGGTTTCGAGCAGTACTTC. Its translation: CASSAMLGFEQYF. The genes are TRBV6-4 and TRBJ2-7; D is uncertain. The germline V gene has CDR1 MRHNA and CDR2 SNTAGT. The CDR3 has 13 amino acids. The ends were cut back, 4 bases at V and 6 bases at J, with 13 bases in the middle.

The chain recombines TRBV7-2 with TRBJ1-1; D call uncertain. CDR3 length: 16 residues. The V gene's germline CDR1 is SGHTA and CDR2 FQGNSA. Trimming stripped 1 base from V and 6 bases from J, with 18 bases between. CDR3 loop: CASSLVPPGLMAEAFF. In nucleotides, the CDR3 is TGTGCCAGCAGCTTAGTTCCTCCGGGGTTAATGGCTGAAGCTTTCTTT.

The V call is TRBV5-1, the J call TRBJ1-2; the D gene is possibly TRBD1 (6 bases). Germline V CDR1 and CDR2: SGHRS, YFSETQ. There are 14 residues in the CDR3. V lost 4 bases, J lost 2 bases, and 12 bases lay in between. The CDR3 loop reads CASSPGDINYGYTF. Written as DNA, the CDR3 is TGCGCCAGCAGCCCCGGGGACATCAACTATGGCTACACCTTC.

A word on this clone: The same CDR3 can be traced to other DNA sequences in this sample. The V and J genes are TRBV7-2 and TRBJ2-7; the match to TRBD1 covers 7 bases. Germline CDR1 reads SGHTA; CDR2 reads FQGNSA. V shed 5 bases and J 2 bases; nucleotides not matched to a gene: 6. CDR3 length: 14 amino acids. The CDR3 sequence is CASSPSGTAYEQYF. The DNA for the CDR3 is TGTGCCAGCAGCCCATCCGGGACAGCCTACGAGCAGTACTTC.